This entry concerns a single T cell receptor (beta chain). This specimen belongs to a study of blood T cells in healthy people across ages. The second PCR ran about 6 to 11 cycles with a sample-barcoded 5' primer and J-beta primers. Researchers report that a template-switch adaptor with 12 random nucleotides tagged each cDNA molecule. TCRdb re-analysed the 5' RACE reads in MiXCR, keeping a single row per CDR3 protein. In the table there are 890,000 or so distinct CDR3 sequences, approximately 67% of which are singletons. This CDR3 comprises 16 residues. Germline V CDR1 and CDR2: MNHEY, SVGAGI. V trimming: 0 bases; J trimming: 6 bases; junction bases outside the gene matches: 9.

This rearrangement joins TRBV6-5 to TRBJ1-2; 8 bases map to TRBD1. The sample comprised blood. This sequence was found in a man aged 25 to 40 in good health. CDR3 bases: TGTGCCAGCAGTTACTCGTCATCGGACAGGGAGAATGGCTACACCTTC. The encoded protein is CASSYSSSDRENGYTF.